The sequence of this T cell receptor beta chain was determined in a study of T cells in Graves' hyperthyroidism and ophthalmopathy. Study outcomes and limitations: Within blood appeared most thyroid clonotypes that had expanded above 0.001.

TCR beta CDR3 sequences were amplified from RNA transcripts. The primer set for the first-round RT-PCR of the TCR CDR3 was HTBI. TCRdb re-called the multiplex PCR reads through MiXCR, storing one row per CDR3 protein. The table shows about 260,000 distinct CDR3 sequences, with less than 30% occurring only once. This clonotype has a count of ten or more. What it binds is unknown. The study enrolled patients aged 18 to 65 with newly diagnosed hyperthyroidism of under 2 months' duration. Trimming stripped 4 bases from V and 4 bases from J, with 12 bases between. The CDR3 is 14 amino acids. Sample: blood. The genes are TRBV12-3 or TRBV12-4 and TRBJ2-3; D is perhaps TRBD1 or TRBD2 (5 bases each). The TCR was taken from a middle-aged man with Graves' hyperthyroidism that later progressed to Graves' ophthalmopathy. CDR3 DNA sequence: TGTGCCAGCAGTTGGTCTGTGGGGGCAGATACGCAGTATTTT. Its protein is CASSWSVGADTQYF.